One and the same sample provided the 10 T cell receptor beta chains below, sequenced in a study of cytomegalovirus exposure and HLA in healthy donors. Repertoires were generated with immunoSEQ multiplex PCR, while TCRdb's copy carries only in-frame clones and drops some. The sample contains approximately 120,000 clones, around nine tenths of which appear only once. Sequenced input: PBMCs. All receptors come from a woman aged 18-29 years in good health and CMV-seronegative.

This chain uses TRBV19 with TRBJ1-2; no firm D call. Trimming took 2 bases from V and 4 from J, leaving 17 bases between them. CDR1 and CDR2 (germline): LNHDA, SQIVND (reference sequence). The CDR3 loop spans 16 amino acids. CDR3 in DNA: TGTGCCAGTAGTATATTCGGGGTCGCAAGCTCCTATGGCTACACCTTC. It is translated as CASSIFGVASSYGYTF.

The chain couples TRBV10-2 to TRBJ1-1, with TRBD1 matching over 7 bases. V lost 6 bases to trimming and J lost 1 base; unmatched junction nucleotides: 8. This CDR3 is built from 15 residues. Germline V lookup: CDR1 WSHSY, CDR2 SAAADI. Here the CDR3 DNA reads TGCGCCAGCAGACTAACTCGACAGGGGAACACTGAAGCTTTCTTT. This gives the protein CASRLTRQGNTEAFF.

J is TRBJ1-5 and V is TRBV9; possibly TRBD1 for D (6 bases). V gave up 4 bases and J gave up 1 base, with 6 bases separating them. CDR3 length: 13 residues. Germline V gene lookup returns CDR1 SGDLS and CDR2 YYNGEE. The CDR3 DNA sequence: TGTGCCAGCAGCACAGGGAGCAATCAGCCCCAGCATTTT. It codes for CASSTGSNQPQHF. Together with reference TRBV9 and TRBJ1-5, the CDR3 gives the full variable domain: DSGVTQTPKHLITATGQRVTLRCSPRSGDLSVYWYQQSLDQGLQFLIQYYNGEERAKGNILERFSAQQFPDLHSELNLSSLELGDSALYFCASSTGSNQPQHFGDGTRLSIL.

The J gene is TRBJ2-3, the V gene TRBV6-5, with 9 bases that match TRBD2. The V gene's germline CDR1 is MNHEY and CDR2 SVGAGI. Trimming took 6 bases from V and 7 from J; bases not matched to a gene: 5. CDR3 length equals 13 residues. CDR3 amino acids: CASRLAGSNTQYF. CDR3 DNA: TGTGCCAGCAGGCTAGCGGGATCGAATACGCAGTATTTT.

The V and J genes are TRBV5-1 and TRBJ2-2, with 8 bases fitting TRBD1. The CDR3 totals 14 residues. Trimming cost V 4 bases and J 6 bases; bases outside gene matches: 5. Looked up from germline, CDR1 is SGHRS and CDR2 is YFSETQ. CDR3 protein: CASSDDRGAGELFF. The CDR3, as DNA: TGCGCCAGCAGCGATGACAGGGGAGCCGGGGAGCTGTTTTTT.

The gene calls are TRBV4-2 and TRBJ2-1; 7 nucleotides agree with TRBD1. Trimming cost V 4 bases and J 7 bases; bases outside gene matches: 10. This CDR3 is built from 15 residues. CDR1 is LGHNA and CDR2 is YNFKEQ in the germline V gene. The DNA of the CDR3 is TGTGCCAGCAGCCTAACGATGACAGGGCTAAATGAGCAGTTCTTC. Translation: CASSLTMTGLNEQFF.

J is TRBJ2-6 and V is TRBV28; D gene uncertain. Germline lookup yields CDR1 MDHEN and CDR2 SYDVKM. Trimming shortened V by 7 bases and J by 3 bases, and 10 bases separated the two germline ends. The CDR3 length is 14 residues. CDR3 protein: CASTPGVGANVLTF. CDR3 nucleotides: TGTGCCAGCACCCCAGGTGTTGGGGCCAACGTCCTGACTTTC.

This clone was counted between two and nine times. The chain recombines TRBV4-2 with TRBJ2-1; 8 nucleotides line up with TRBD2. The germline V gene has CDR1 LGHNA and CDR2 YNFKEQ. The CDR3 runs to 16 residues. The J segment lost 2 bases and the V segment lost 0 bases, leaving 3 bases of the junction unmatched. CDR3 protein: CASSQETGGPYNEQFF. The DNA of the CDR3 is TGTGCCAGCAGCCAAGAGACGGGGGGGCCCTACAATGAGCAGTTCTTC.

This clone was seen only once. This rearrangement joins TRBV19 to TRBJ2-7; 8 bases fit TRBD1. The CDR3 sequence is 15 residues long. The V segment lost 3 bases and the J segment 2 bases; nucleotides outside the gene matches: 6. The germline V gene has CDR1 LNHDA and CDR2 SQIVND (reference sequence). The chain's CDR3 is CASSIQGAIPYEQYF. The DNA of the CDR3 is TGTGCCAGTAGTATTCAGGGGGCTATACCCTACGAGCAGTACTTC.

The genes are TRBV6-5 and TRBJ2-3; no reliable D call. V was shortened by 2 bases and J by 7 bases, with 10 bases between the two germline ends. Germline CDR1 and CDR2: MNHEY and SVGAGI. The CDR3 consists of 13 residues. The CDR3 nucleotides are TGTGCCAGCAGTTACGACCAGGCGAATACGCAGTATTTT. This codes for CASSYDQANTQYF.